This T cell receptor beta chain was documented in a study of blood T cell repertoires in COVID-19. Across the whole study: Sources were T cells, B-cell-depleted T cells, or PBMCs; the material itself was cDNA or gDNA.

Clones were read by immunoSEQ multiplex PCR, and TCRdb kept only the in-frame ones, dropping some. This repertoire shows some 160,000 clones, around four fifths found once; its top ten account for approximately 2.6%. CDR1 is LNHDA, CDR2 SQIVND, per germline (reference sequence). V lost 3 bases and J 6 bases, leaving 17 bases between the germline ends. The CDR3 contains 15 residues. This rearrangement joins TRBV19 to TRBJ1-1, with TRBD1 as a possible D gene (6 bases). The receptor's source is a woman of 80 years or more with COVID-19, enrolled during active disease. The sample consisted of peripheral blood. In DNA, the CDR3 is TGTGCCAGTAGTATGTGGCCCCTGGGGGCGGCTGAAGCTTTCTTT. Protein sequence: CASSMWPLGAAEAFF.